The present T cell receptor beta chain was sequenced within a study of human T cells and chemical hapten exposure. About the study: Small differences in pooled library volume mainly drove the variation in TCR yields per sample.

This clonotype has just a few counts. Its antigen is undetermined. Trimming shortened V by 1 base and J by 8 bases, and 12 bases separated the two germline ends. In germline, CDR1 is LGHDT, CDR2 YNNKEL (reference sequence). CDR3 size: 14 residues. Time point of the sample: pre-sensitization, week 0. Treatment described: therapeutic diphenylcyclopropenone sensitization with weekly scalp DPC. Unique molecular identifiers were linked by the library to individual cDNA molecules. TCRdb re-derived calls from the RACE reads in MiXCR, one entry per CDR3 protein. The table lists about 120,000 distinct CDR3 sequences, roughly 13% of them singletons. Overall study results and limits: Compared with pre-sensitization or healthy control sets, expanded TCRs clustered more. Donor immune responses may differ from healthy people's, since all donors had alopecia.

Sequences were derived from whole blood, sampled in connection with sensitization to the hapten diphenylcyclopropenone (DPC). This sequence originates from a young woman with alopecia areata. Some clones in this sample may be carry-over from other donors' samples. The chain carries TRBV3-1 and TRBJ2-4, with D possibly TRBD2 on 5 matching bases. The CDR3 sequence is CASSQGPAADIQYF. For the CDR3, the DNA is TGTGCCAGCAGCCAAGGGCCAGCGGCCGACATTCAGTACTTC.